Given below is one T cell receptor (beta chain) in context. Its target is unknown. These data originate in a study of T cells in localized non-small cell lung cancer. Germline trimming cut 2 bases from V and 2 bases from J; bases unmatched to any gene: 6. Germline V CDR1 and CDR2: SGHNT, YYREEE (reference sequence). The CDR3 is 15 amino acids. Profiling relied on immunoSEQ multiplex PCR, and the TCRdb table lists in-frame clones only, not all of them. The table has 70,000 or so clones, roughly 84% seen once. Study conclusions and caveats: Sequencing covered just one tumor region, so heterogeneity cannot be ruled out.

This sequence originates from an older female donor with stage I lung adenocarcinoma. The sample was peripheral blood, taken before any cancer treatment. V is TRBV5-4 and J is TRBJ1-2; 7 bases agree with TRBD1. The CDR3 loop is CASSLDPTGNYGYTF. Here the CDR3 DNA reads TGTGCCAGCAGCTTAGACCCGACAGGGAACTATGGCTACACCTTC.